These T cell receptor beta chains were read from a single sample in a study of beta chain features in type 1 diabetes. Sequencing used immunoSEQ multiplex PCR; TCRdb keeps in-frame clones, though not all of them. The sample yields some 120,000 clones, 17% seen once. The sample comprised central memory CD4+ T cells from blood. The receptors derive from a man aged 18 to 29 with type 1 diabetes. Both conserved end residues are part of each CDR3. The D gene is left open where the match is weak. Where a row states a size, it is once, few, many or the class of an expanded clone; other rows omit it.

TRBD1	few	TRBV28	TRBJ1-1	TGTGCCAGCAGTCTGCTGACAGGGATGAACACTGAAGCTTTCTTT	CASSLLTGMNTEAFF
TRBD2	few	TRBV7-2	TRBJ2-1	TGTGCCAGCAGCTTGGGGACTAGCGGATACAATGAGCAGTTCTTC	CASSLGTSGYNEQFF
NA	few	TRBV11-2	TRBJ2-3	TGTGCCAGCAGCTCCCGCTTGGAGGCTAGCACAGATACGCAGTATTTT	CASSSRLEASTDTQYF
NA	NA	TRBV16	TRBJ1-4	TGTGCCAGCAGCCAATACACAGCCGATAATGAAAAACTGTTTTTT	CASSQYTADNEKLFF
NA	NA	TRBV30	TRBJ2-1	TGTGCCTGGAGTGGGAAGGACACCAAGTCCTACAATGAGCAGTTCTTC	CAWSGKDTKSYNEQFF
TRBD2	NA	TRBV30	TRBJ2-5	TGTGCCGGGAGAGTCGCGGGAGGGGGGGAGACCCAGTACTTC	CAGRVAGGGETQYF
TRBD2	few	TRBV9	TRBJ2-1	TGTGCCAGCAGCGTAGCCCTCCTCGGCGGGAGTGAGCAGTTCTTC	CASSVALLGGSEQFF
NA	many	TRBV28	TRBJ1-5	TGTGCCCACAAAGTGGCAGGTAATCAGCCCCAGCATTTT	CAHKVAGNQPQHF
TRBD1	NA	TRBV29-1	TRBJ2-1	TGCAGCGTCGGGACAGGGGACAATGAGCAGTTCTTC	CSVGTGDNEQFF
NA	NA	TRBV11-2	TRBJ2-5	TGTGCCAGCAGCAACACCCGAGGAGAGACCCAGTACTTC	CASSNTRGETQYF
NA	NA	TRBV29-1	TRBJ1-2	TGCAGCGTTGGAGGAGACTATGGCTACACCTTC	CSVGGDYGYTF
TRBD1	NA	TRBV25-1	TRBJ2-4	TGTGCCAGCAGCGGGACAGGTCTAGCCAAAAACATTCAGTACTTC	CASSGTGLAKNIQYF
TRBD2	many	TRBV4-1	TRBJ2-3	TGCGCCAGCAGCCAAGTTAGCGGGAGAGGGTATGGCACAGATACGCAGTATTTT	CASSQVSGRGYGTDTQYF
NA	few	TRBV6-6	TRBJ1-4	TGTGCCAGCAGACATAATGAAAAACTGTTTTTT	CASRHNEKLFF
NA	NA	TRBV9	TRBJ1-2	TGTGCCAGCAGCGTAGCGGAGGGTAGCTATGGCTACACCTTC	CASSVAEGSYGYTF
NA	many	TRBV11-2	TRBJ2-3	TGTGCCAGCAGCTCAATCCGGCGGCGCACAGATACGCAGTATTTT	CASSSIRRRTDTQYF
NA	many	TRBV7-2	TRBJ2-1	TGTGCCAGCAGCTTAAGGTGGGGTGAGCAGTTCTTC	CASSLRWGEQFF
NA	NA	TRBV21-1	TRBJ2-3	TGTGCCAGCAGCAAACGGGCTACTAGCGGGTGGTCAGATACGCAGTATTTT	CASSKRATSGWSDTQYF
NA	NA	TRBV30	TRBJ1-1	TGTGCCTGGAGTCGGAAGGGACGAGGGCTCACTGAAGCTTTCTTT	CAWSRKGRGLTEAFF
TRBD1	NA	TRBV5-1	TRBJ1-5	TGCGCCAGCAGATCCGGGACAGGAAACAATCAGCCCCAGCATTTT	CASRSGTGNNQPQHF
TRBD2	many	TRBV7-2	TRBJ2-1	TGTGCCAGCAGCTTAACTAGCGGGGGGGCTCAGCACTACAATGAGCAGTTCTTC	CASSLTSGGAQHYNEQFF
NA	NA	TRBV7-9	TRBJ2-5	TGTGCCAGCAGCCCTCTGGGGGCACCCTTGGGGACCCAGTACTTC	CASSPLGAPLGTQYF
TRBD1	NA	TRBV10-3	TRBJ2-5	TGTGCCATCAGGCCGTCCGACAGGGCCCAAGAGACCCAGTACTTC	CAIRPSDRAQETQYF
NA	NA	TRBV29-1	TRBJ2-5	TGCAGCGTTGAAGAGGGGGCAGGGGAGACCCAGTACTTC	CSVEEGAGETQYF
TRBD2	NA	TRBV10-3	TRBJ2-3	TGTGCCATCATGGGGGGGTCGGTAGATACGCAGTATTTT	CAIMGGSVDTQYF
TRBD1	few	TRBV6-4	TRBJ1-6	TGTGCCAGCAGCTTAAGGGGGCCCGATTCACCCCTCCACTTT	CASSLRGPDSPLHF